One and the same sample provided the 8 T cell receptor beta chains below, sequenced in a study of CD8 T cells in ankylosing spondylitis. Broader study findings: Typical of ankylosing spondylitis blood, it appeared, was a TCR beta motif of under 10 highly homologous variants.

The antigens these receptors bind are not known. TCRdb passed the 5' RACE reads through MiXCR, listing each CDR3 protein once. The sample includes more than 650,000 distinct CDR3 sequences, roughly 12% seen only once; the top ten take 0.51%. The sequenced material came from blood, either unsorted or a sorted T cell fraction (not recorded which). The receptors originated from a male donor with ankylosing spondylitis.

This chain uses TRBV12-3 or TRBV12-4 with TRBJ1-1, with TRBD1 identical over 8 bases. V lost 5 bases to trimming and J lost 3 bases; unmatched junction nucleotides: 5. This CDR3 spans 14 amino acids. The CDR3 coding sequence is TGTGCCAGCAGTATACAGGGGGGGGACACTGAAGCTTTCTTT. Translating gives CASSIQGGDTEAFF.

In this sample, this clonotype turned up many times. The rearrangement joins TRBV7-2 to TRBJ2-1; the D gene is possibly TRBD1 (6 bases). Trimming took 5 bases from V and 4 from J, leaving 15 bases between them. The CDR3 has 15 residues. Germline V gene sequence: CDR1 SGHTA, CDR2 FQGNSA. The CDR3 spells CASSPEQGRYNEQFF. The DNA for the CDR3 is TGTGCCAGCAGCCCCGAGCAGGGGCGGTACAATGAGCAGTTCTTC.

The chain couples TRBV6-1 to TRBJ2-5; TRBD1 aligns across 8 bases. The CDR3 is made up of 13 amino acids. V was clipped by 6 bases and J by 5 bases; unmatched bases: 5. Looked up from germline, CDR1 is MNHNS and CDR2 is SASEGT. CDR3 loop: CASRGQGQETQYF. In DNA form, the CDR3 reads TGTGCCAGCAGAGGACAGGGACAGGAGACCCAGTACTTC.

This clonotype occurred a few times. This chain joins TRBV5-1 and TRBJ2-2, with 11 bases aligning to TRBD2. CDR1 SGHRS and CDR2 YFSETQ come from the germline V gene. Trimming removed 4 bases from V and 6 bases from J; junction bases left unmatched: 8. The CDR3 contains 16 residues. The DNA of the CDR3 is TGCGCCAGCAGCCCTACTAGCGGGAGTCGCCCCGGGGAGCTGTTTTTT. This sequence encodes CASSPTSGSRPGELFF.

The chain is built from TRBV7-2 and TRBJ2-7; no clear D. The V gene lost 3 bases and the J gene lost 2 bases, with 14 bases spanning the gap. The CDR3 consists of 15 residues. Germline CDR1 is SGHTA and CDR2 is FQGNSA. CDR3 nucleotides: TGTGCCAGCAGCTTCTCCGCCCAACCGACCTACGAGCAGTACTTC. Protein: CASSFSAQPTYEQYF.

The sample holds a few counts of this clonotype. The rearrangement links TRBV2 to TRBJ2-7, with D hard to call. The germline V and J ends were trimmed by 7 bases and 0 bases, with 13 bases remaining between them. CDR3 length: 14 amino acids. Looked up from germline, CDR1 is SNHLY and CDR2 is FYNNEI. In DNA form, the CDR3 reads TGTGCCAGCACTATCCTAGAAAGCTCCTACGAGCAGTACTTC. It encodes CASTILESSYEQYF.

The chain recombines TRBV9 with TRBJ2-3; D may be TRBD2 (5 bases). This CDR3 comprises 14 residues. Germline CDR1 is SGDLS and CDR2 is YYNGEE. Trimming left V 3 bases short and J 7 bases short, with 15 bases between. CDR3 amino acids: CASSAGVPGYTQYF. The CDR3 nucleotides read TGTGCCAGCAGCGCTGGGGTCCCGGGATATACGCAGTATTTT.

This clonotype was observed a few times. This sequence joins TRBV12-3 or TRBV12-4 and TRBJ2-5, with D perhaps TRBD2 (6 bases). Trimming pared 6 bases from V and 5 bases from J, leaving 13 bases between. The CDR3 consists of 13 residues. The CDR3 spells CASRKAGTETQYF. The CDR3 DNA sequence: TGTGCCAGCAGAAAGGCGGGGACGGAGACCCAGTACTTC.